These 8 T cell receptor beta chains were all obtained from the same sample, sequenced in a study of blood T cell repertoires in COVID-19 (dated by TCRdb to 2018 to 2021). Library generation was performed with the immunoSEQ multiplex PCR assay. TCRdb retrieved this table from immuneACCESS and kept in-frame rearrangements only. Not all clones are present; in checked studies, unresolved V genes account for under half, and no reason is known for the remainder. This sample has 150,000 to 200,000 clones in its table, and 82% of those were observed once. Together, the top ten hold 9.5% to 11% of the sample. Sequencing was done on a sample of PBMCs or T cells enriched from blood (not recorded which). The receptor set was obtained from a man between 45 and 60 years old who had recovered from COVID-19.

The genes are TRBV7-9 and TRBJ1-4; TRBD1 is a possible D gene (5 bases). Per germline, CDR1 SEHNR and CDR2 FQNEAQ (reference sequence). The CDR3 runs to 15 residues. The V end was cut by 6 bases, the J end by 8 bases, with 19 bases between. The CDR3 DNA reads TGTGCCAGCAGTTCTCAGGGTAAATCTCGAGAAAAACTGTTTTTT. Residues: CASSSQGKSREKLFF.

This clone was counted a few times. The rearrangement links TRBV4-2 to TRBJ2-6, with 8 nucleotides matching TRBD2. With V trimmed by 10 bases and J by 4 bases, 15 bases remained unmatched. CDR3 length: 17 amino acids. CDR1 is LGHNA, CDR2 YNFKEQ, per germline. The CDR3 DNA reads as TGTGCCACTAGGGAGTCGGGAGGGGGGAACGGGGCCAACGTCCTGACTTTC. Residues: CATRESGGGNGANVLTF.

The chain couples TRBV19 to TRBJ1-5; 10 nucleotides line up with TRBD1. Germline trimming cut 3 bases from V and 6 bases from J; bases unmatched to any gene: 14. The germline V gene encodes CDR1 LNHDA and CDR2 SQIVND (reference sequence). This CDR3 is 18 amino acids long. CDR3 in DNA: TGTGCCAGTAGTATGTCCCGGGACAGGGGATTAAAGGGTCAGCCCCAGCATTTT. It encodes CASSMSRDRGLKGQPQHF. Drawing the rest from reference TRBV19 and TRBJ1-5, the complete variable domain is DGGITQSPKYLFRKEGQNVTLSCEQNLNHDAMYWYRQDPGQGLRLIYYSQIVNDFQKGDIAEGYSVSREKKESFPLTVTSAQKNPTAFYLCASSMSRDRGLKGQPQHFGDGTRLSIL.

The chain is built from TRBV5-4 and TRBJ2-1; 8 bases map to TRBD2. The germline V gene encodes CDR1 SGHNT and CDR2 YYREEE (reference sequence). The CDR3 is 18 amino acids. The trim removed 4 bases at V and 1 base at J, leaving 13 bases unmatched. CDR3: CASSRGGVSTRSYNEQFF. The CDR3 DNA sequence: TGTGCCAGCAGCCGGGGGGGGGTCTCGACGCGATCCTACAATGAGCAGTTCTTC.

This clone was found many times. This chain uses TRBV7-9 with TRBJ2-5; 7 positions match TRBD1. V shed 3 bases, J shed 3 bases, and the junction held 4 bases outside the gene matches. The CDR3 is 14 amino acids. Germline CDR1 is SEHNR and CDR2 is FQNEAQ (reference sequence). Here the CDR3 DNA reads TGTGCCAGCAGCTTGACCGGGACAGAAGAGACCCAGTACTTC. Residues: CASSLTGTEETQYF.

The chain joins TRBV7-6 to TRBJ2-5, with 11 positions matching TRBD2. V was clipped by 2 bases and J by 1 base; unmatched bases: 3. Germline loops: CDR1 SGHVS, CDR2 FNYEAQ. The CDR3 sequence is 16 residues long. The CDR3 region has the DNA TGTGCCAGCAGCTTACTTAGCGGGGGGGCCCAAGAGACCCAGTACTTC. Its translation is CASSLLSGGAQETQYF.

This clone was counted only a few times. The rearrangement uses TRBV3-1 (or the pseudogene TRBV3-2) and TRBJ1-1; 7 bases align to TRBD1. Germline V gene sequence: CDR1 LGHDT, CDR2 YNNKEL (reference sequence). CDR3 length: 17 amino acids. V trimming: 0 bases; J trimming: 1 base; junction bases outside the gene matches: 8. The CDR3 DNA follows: TGTGCCAGCAGCCAAGATCCGACAGGGTTTAGGAACACTGAAGCTTTCTTT. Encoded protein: CASSQDPTGFRNTEAFF.

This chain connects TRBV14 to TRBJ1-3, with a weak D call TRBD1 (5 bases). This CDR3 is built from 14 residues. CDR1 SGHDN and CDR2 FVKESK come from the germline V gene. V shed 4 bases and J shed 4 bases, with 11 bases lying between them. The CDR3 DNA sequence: TGTGCCAGCAGCCCGGACATTACCGGAAACACCATATATTTT. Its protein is CASSPDITGNTIYF.